This T cell receptor beta chain originates from a study of Graves' ophthalmopathy and Graves' hyperthyroidism. A word on this clonotype: The antigen is not known.

The CDR3 is 14 amino acids. Germline CDR1 is SQVTM and CDR2 is ANQGSEA. The ends lost 4 bases at V and 5 bases at J; junction bases unmatched: 6. Patients were diagnosed from clinical symptoms, serum thyroxine, TRAb, thyroid ultrasound and orbital computed tomography. The authors amplified TCR beta CDR3 regions from RNA transcripts. HTBI primers were used in a first-round RT-PCR, which preceded a second-round multiplex PCR. Each CDR3 protein gets one entry after TCRdb re-called the multiplex PCR reads with MiXCR. The table shows some 1.1 million distinct CDR3 sequences, with roughly 35% occurring only once. Points from the study as a whole: A 13-signature model separated ophthalmopathy from stable hyperthyroidism, reaching 85% to 90% sensitivity and under 82% specificity cross-validated.

The sample taken for sequencing was peripheral blood or thyroid tissue (not recorded which). This TCR derives from an adult man with Graves' hyperthyroidism. V and J are TRBV29-1 and TRBJ2-2, with TRBD2 identical over 8 bases. The CDR3 DNA sequence: TGCAGCGTTGGGCTAGCGGGTGTAACCGGGGAGCTGTTTTTT. Its protein product is CSVGLAGVTGELFF.